This T cell receptor beta chain was profiled in a study of CD8+ T cells in alopecia areata. Overall study: At a dose of 5 to 10 mg twice daily, oral tofacitinib was given to treated patients.

Those with alopecia areata gave lesional scalp punch biopsies and peripheral blood. It was from PBMCs that CD4+ and CD8+ T cells were sorted. Trimming stripped 4 bases from V and 4 bases from J, with 9 bases between. CDR1 SGHDT and CDR2 YYEEEE come from the germline V gene. The length of the CDR3 is 12 residues. Concerning this clone: Its specificity is unknown.

Study-level points and caveats: In lesional scalp, particularly from alopecia totalis/universalis, clonality was higher than in normal scalp.

cDNA reverse transcribed from extracted RNA served as the sequencing template. Here immunoSEQ multiplex PCR was the method, and the copy in TCRdb shows in-frame clones only, minus some. The sample records 200,000 or so clones, about 60% being singletons. This clonotype originated in a human donor with alopecia areata. Here the sequenced sample was CD4+ T cells sorted from blood, taken at week 0. This chain uses TRBV5-6 with TRBJ2-7; D gene ambiguous. The DNA of the CDR3 is TGTGCCAGCAGCACTACAGCATACGAGCAGTACTTC. Protein: CASSTTAYEQYF.